This T cell receptor (beta chain) is from a study of T cell changes during pregnancy in multiple sclerosis. This clone was counted only a few times. TCRdb keeps only in-frame clones here, not all; method: immunoSEQ multiplex PCR. The sample has around 96,000 clones; around 94% are singletons. The CDR3 contains 16 residues. V was cut by 1 base and J by 3 bases, with 12 bases left in between. Germline V gives CDR1 MNHEY, CDR2 SMNVEV (reference sequence). The receptor's source is a female donor in good health, enrolled as a control in a pregnancy study. The gene calls are TRBV27 and TRBJ2-2; possible D gene TRBD1, 5 bases. The specimen comprised peripheral blood, sampled after pregnancy. The CDR3: CASSLFGQGDTGELFF. For the CDR3, the DNA is TGTGCCAGCAGTTTATTCGGGCAGGGCGACACCGGGGAGCTGTTTTTT.